These 24 T cell receptor beta chains were sequenced from one sample in a study of blood T cell repertoires in COVID-19. The table came from immunoSEQ multiplex PCR; TCRdb's copy has only in-frame clones and leaves some out. The sample includes about 210,000 clones, about 81% of them seen just once. The sample was peripheral blood. These TCRs come from a woman between 70 and 85 years old with COVID-19, enrolled during active disease.

J is TRBJ2-3 and V is TRBV5-6; D possibly corresponds to TRBD2 (5 bases). The germline V gene has CDR1 SGHDT and CDR2 YYEEEE. V was clipped by 2 bases and J by 0 bases, with 10 bases between them. The CDR3 is 15 amino acids. In DNA, the CDR3 is TGTGCCAGCAGCTTAGTCCGGGATAGCACAGATACGCAGTATTTT. Encoded protein: CASSLVRDSTDTQYF.

The gene calls are TRBV28 and TRBJ1-5, with 7 nucleotides matching TRBD1. Germline loops: CDR1 MDHEN, CDR2 SYDVKM. J was trimmed by 6 bases and V by 4 bases; bases with no gene match: 9. The CDR3 is 15 residues long. The CDR3 spells CASSSPTGWIQPQHF. CDR3 in DNA: TGTGCCAGCAGTTCTCCGACAGGGTGGATTCAGCCCCAGCATTTT.

This rearrangement joins TRBV5-1 to TRBJ1-2; maybe TRBD1 (6 bases). This CDR3 spans 13 amino acids. The germline gives CDR1 SGHRS, CDR2 YFSETQ. Trimming stripped 0 bases from V and 3 bases from J, with 6 bases between. The CDR3 nucleotides are TGCGCCAGCAGCTTGGACAGGGACTATGGCTACACCTTC. The encoded protein is CASSLDRDYGYTF.

V usage is TRBV30 and J usage is TRBJ1-5, with D possibly matching TRBD1 (5 bases). The V end lost 5 bases, the J end lost 1 base, and 9 bases lay between the germline ends. Germline V gene data show CDR1 as GTSNPN and CDR2 as SVGIG (reference sequence). CDR3 size: 13 residues. The CDR3 loop reads CAWGAGSNQPQHF. For the CDR3, the DNA is TGTGCCTGGGGGGCAGGGAGCAATCAGCCCCAGCATTTT.

The chain uses TRBV5-4 and TRBJ1-1, with 12 bases lining up with TRBD1. The CDR3 spans 18 residues. CDR1 and CDR2 (germline): SGHNT, YYREEE (reference sequence). The V and J ends lost 4 bases and 1 base, in that order; junction bases with no gene match: 11. The CDR3 bases are TGTGCCAGCAGCCGCCCCGGGACAGGGGGCGTGCGGAACACTGAAGCTTTCTTT. Protein: CASSRPGTGGVRNTEAFF.

V and J are TRBV9 and TRBJ1-1, with 8 bases lining up with TRBD1. V lost 0 bases and J lost 4; bases outside the gene matches: 5. The CDR3 has 15 residues. Germline lookup yields CDR1 SGDLS and CDR2 YYNGEE. The CDR3 DNA sequence: TGTGCCAGCAGCGTAGGTTCGGACAGGGCCACTGAAGCTTTCTTT. Translated, it gives CASSVGSDRATEAFF.

The chain joins TRBV25-1 to TRBJ1-4; D gene ambiguous. The germline V and J ends were trimmed by 5 bases and 0 bases, with 10 bases remaining between them. The CDR3 spans 15 residues. Germline CDR1 is MGHDK and CDR2 is SYGVNS. The CDR3 reads CASSRQAPTNEKLFF. CDR3 nucleotide sequence: TGTGCCAGCAGTAGGCAGGCCCCAACTAATGAAAAACTGTTTTTT.

This rearrangement joins TRBV5-1 to TRBJ2-7; possible D gene TRBD2, 6 bases. V was shortened by 2 bases and J by 4 bases, with 16 bases between the two germline ends. CDR3 length: 15 amino acids. Per germline, CDR1 SGHRS and CDR2 YFSETQ. The CDR3 region is CASSLGLSLAYEQYF. Written as DNA, the CDR3 is TGCGCCAGCAGCTTAGGACTATCCCTCGCGTACGAGCAGTACTTC.

A word on this clone: At one end the junction does not follow the germline gene, possibly because of a read error. The chain couples TRBV6-6 to TRBJ1-1, with D possibly being TRBD1 (6 bases). The CDR3 covers 15 residues. Germline assignment: CDR1 MNHNY and CDR2 SVGAGI (reference sequence). The DNA for the CDR3 is TGTGCCAGCAATTACAGGGAGGGGATGAACACTGAAGCTTTCTTT. Its translation: CASNYREGMNTEAFF.

Only one count was recorded for this clone. DNA for the CDR3: TGTGCCAGGAAGACCAATCCTAGCGGGAGAGATGAGCAGTTCTTC. Residues: CARKTNPSGRDEQFF. This rearrangement joins TRBV19 to TRBJ2-1; 10 nucleotides match TRBD2. The J segment lost 8 bases and the V segment lost 9 bases, leaving 13 bases of the junction unmatched. CDR1 and CDR2 (germline): LNHDA, SQIVND (reference sequence). The CDR3 extends over 15 amino acids.

This clone was picked up a small number of times. V usage is TRBV7-2 and J usage is TRBJ1-1; D is unclear. CDR3 length equals 13 residues. Germline CDR1 and CDR2: SGHTA and FQGNSA. V dropped 1 base and J dropped 6 bases, with 9 bases sitting between them. The CDR3 nucleotides read TGTGCCAGCAGCTTAGTAGCCGGTTCTGAAGCTTTCTTT. It codes for CASSLVAGSEAFF.

The chain links TRBV27 to TRBJ1-1; D is perhaps TRBD1 (5 bases). Germline V gene lookup returns CDR1 MNHEY and CDR2 SMNVEV (reference sequence). The V end lost 7 bases, the J end lost 5 bases, and 14 bases lay between the germline ends. The CDR3 is 13 residues long. CDR3 nucleotides: TGTGCCAGCACCCTTAGGGGAGGGACTGAAGCTTTCTTT. Its translation is CASTLRGGTEAFF.

The chain joins TRBV5-1 to TRBJ2-7; 11 positions agree with TRBD1. This CDR3 has 15 amino acids. From germline, CDR1 is SGHRS and CDR2 YFSETQ. Losses at the gene ends were 4 bases for V and 4 bases for J; bases not matched to a gene: 7. The CDR3 sequence is CASSHTGTGGYEQYF. The CDR3 DNA sequence: TGCGCCAGCAGCCACACCGGGACAGGGGGATACGAGCAGTACTTC.

The V gene is TRBV6-5, the J gene TRBJ1-2; 7 nucleotides align to TRBD1. Germline V lookup: CDR1 MNHEY, CDR2 SVGAGI. The CDR3 is 14 amino acids. V dropped 7 bases and J dropped 7; count of bases not matched to a gene: 12. The CDR3 DNA follows: TGTGCCAGCACCAAATACAGGGGACAGAGTGGCTACACCTTC. Translated: CASTKYRGQSGYTF.

J is TRBJ2-7 and V is TRBV7-6, with D possibly matching TRBD2 (6 bases). Trimming cost V 5 bases and J 3 bases, with 11 bases left between them. Per germline, CDR1 SGHVS and CDR2 FNYEAQ. This CDR3 region has 13 residues. The CDR3 nucleotides read TGTGCCAGCAGCCCGTTTAGCGGCTACGAGCAGTACTTC. Translated, it gives CASSPFSGYEQYF.

Note on this clone: The CDR3 does not end in the conserved phenylalanine or tryptophan, so this is likely a read error. Because the CDR3's place on the DNA is in doubt, the DNA is left out and the CDR3 is given as listed by TCRdb. This chain uses TRBV7-9 with TRBJ1-5. Inclusive of both ends, the CDR3 amounts to 13 amino acids. CDR1 SEHNR and CDR2 FQNEAQ come from the germline V gene (reference sequence). CDR3 region: CASSLDGAGEVIL.

The J gene is TRBJ1-5, the V gene TRBV5-8; D gene ambiguous. Germline V gene sequence: CDR1 SGHTS, CDR2 YDEGEE. CDR3 size: 15 residues. Trimming stripped 0 bases from V and 1 base from J, with 8 bases between. The CDR3 region has the DNA TGTGCCAGCAGCTTGGCCCACACGAGCAATCAGCCCCAGCATTTT. It codes for CASSLAHTSNQPQHF. Using reference TRBV5-8 and TRBJ1-5 for the parts outside the CDR3, the full variable domain is EAGVTQSPTHLIKTRGQQATLRCSPISGHTSVYWYQQALGLGLQFLLWYDEGEERNRGNFPPRFSGRQFPNYSSELNVNALELEDSALYLCASSLAHTSNQPQHFGDGTRLSIL.

V usage is TRBV7-7 and J usage is TRBJ2-7; D remains ambiguous. V dropped 7 bases and J dropped 3 bases, with 16 bases sitting between them. Looked up from germline, CDR1 is SSHAT and CDR2 is FNYEAQ (reference sequence). CDR3 length: 14 amino acids. The CDR3: CASTPNPKSYEQYF. As DNA, the CDR3 is TGTGCCAGCACCCCGAACCCTAAAAGCTACGAGCAGTACTTC.

The CDR3 reads CASSLQGHNSPLHF. For the CDR3, the DNA is TGTGCCAGCAGCTTACAGGGTCATAATTCACCCCTCCACTTT. V and J are TRBV7-3 and TRBJ1-6; D possibly corresponds to TRBD1 (5 bases). Looked up from germline, CDR1 is SGHTA and CDR2 is FQGTGA. The germline V and J ends were trimmed by 2 bases and 5 bases, with 7 bases remaining between them. CDR3 size: 14 residues.

The V and J genes are TRBV7-9 and TRBJ1-5; D unclear. This CDR3 is built from 15 residues. In germline, CDR1 is SEHNR, CDR2 FQNEAQ (reference sequence). The germline V and J ends were trimmed by 3 bases and 0 bases, with 9 bases remaining between them. The CDR3 DNA reads TGTGCCAGCAGCTTGTCGGGATATAGCAATCAGCCCCAGCATTTT. It encodes CASSLSGYSNQPQHF.

V gene TRBV28 combines with J gene TRBJ1-2; 7 bases match TRBD1. V gave up 3 bases and J gave up 7 bases; unmatched junction bases: 17. The CDR3 has 17 residues. Germline assignment: CDR1 MDHEN and CDR2 SYDVKM. The CDR3 coding sequence is TGTGCCAGCAGTTTTCCCGCCGGGACAGCTACTCCAATTGGCTACACCTTC. Amino acids: CASSFPAGTATPIGYTF.

The chain has TRBV5-1 and TRBJ1-1, with 7 bases fitting TRBD1. V lost 0 bases, J lost 5 bases, and 4 bases stayed unmatched. Germline V gene data show CDR1 as SGHRS and CDR2 as YFSETQ. CDR3 length: 14 amino acids. CDR3 bases: TGCGCCAGCAGCTTGGGAGGACAGGCGACTGAAGCTTTCTTT. This encodes CASSLGGQATEAFF.

The chain has TRBV5-8 and TRBJ2-7, with unresolved D. The V gene lost 1 base and the J gene lost 6 bases, with 8 bases spanning the gap. The germline CDR1 and CDR2 sequences are SGHTS and YDEGEE. The CDR3 runs to 12 residues. CDR3 sequence (DNA): TGTGCCAGCAGCTTGCGGCGGAGCGAGCAGTACTTC. It is translated as CASSLRRSEQYF.

The chain couples TRBV11-2 to TRBJ2-7; D perhaps matches TRBD2 (6 bases). Germline CDR1 reads SGHAT; CDR2 reads FQNNGV. Trimming cost V 8 bases and J 3 bases, with 20 bases left between them. The CDR3 is 15 residues long. The CDR3 is CASGVITGESYEQYF. CDR3 DNA sequence: TGTGCCAGCGGAGTAATAACGGGAGAAAGCTACGAGCAGTACTTC.